A selection of T cell receptor beta chains follows, all from one sample in a study of molecular identifiers for immune sequencing clone quantification. TCRdb used MiXCR to reprocess the PCR reads, holding one entry per CDR3 protein. Of about 86,000 distinct CDR3 sequences detected, around 27% appear once; the ten largest clones hold roughly 0.76%. Material: naive CD8+ T cells from blood, with Jurkat cell RNA spiked in. The receptors here all came from a human donor in good health. Some libraries in this study had Jurkat cell RNA spiked in. The CDR3 runs from the conserved cysteine through the conserved F or W. The D gene is left open where the match is weak. Not every row has a clone size; where given, it reads once, few, many or a size class.

>TRBJ2-7|TRBD2|TRBV19|NA
TGTGCCAGTAGTATAGCCCGGGAGGGAGTGGACGAGCAGTACTTC
CASSIAREGVDEQYF
>TRBJ1-6|NA|TRBV13|few
TGTGCCAGCAGCTCCAGGGGTAGCTCCTATAATTCACCCCTCCACTTT
CASSSRGSSYNSPLHF
>TRBJ1-2|NA|TRBV25-1|many
TGTGCCAGCAGTGCCGGGGCTTTGGGAGGCTACACCTTC
CASSAGALGGYTF
>TRBJ2-2|NA|TRBV20-1|NA
TGCAGTGCTAGAGGGTGGACAGCGAACACCGGGGAGCTGTTTTTT
CSARGWTANTGELFF
>TRBJ2-3|NA|TRBV24-1|many
TGTGCCACCAGTATGCGAGAGGGCTCAGATACGCAGTATTTT
CATSMREGSDTQYF
>TRBJ2-5|NA|TRBV5-6|few
TGTGCCAGCAGCTTGAGAGAAGAAGAGACCCAGTACTTC
CASSLREEETQYF
>TRBJ2-1|NA|TRBV4-1|NA
TGCGTCAGCAGCCCGGAGACGGGCAGGCAGTTCTTC
CVSSPETGRQFF
>TRBJ2-5|TRBD2|TRBV7-8|NA
TGTGCCAGCAGCTCGGGACTAGCGGGGACGGAGACCCAGTACTTC
CASSSGLAGTETQYF
>TRBJ2-3|NA|TRBV27|NA
TGTGCCAGCAGTTTGGTAGGGGGGCGCGGGACAGATACGCAGTATTTT
CASSLVGGRGTDTQYF
>TRBJ2-3|NA|TRBV6-5|few
TGTGCCAGCACTAACGAAGCGGGCACAGATACGCAGTATTTT
CASTNEAGTDTQYF
>TRBJ2-7|TRBD1|TRBV20-1|many
TGCAGTGCTAGAGACCTGACAGGGCCGGAGGAGCAGTACTTC
CSARDLTGPEEQYF
>TRBJ2-5|NA|TRBV10-3|many
TGTGCCATCAGTGTTGCGGACAGCCAAGAGACCCAGTACTTC
CAISVADSQETQYF
>TRBJ2-3|NA|TRBV2|NA
TGTGCCAGCGGGGGACTCGGATCTAGCACAGATACGCAGTATTTT
CASGGLGSSTDTQYF
>TRBJ1-4|NA|TRBV6-5|NA
TGTGCCAGCAGTTACTCGGGGGGGACGAATGAAAAACTGTTTTTT
CASSYSGGTNEKLFF
>TRBJ1-4|TRBD1|TRBV9|NA
TGTGCCAGCAGCATCGGACAGGGTGCTAATGAAAAACTGTTTTTT
CASSIGQGANEKLFF
>TRBJ1-2|NA|TRBV6-2/TRBV6-3|few
TGTGCCAGCAGTTGTGGAGGGATTTATGGCTACACCTTC
CASSCGGIYGYTF
>TRBJ2-5|NA|TRBV12-5|NA
TGTGCTAGTGGTTTGGGGACGACAGCCCAAGAGACCCAGTACTTC
CASGLGTTAQETQYF
>TRBJ2-7|TRBD1|TRBV7-9|NA
TGTGCCAGCAGCAAACAGGGGATCATGTACGAGCAGTACTTC
CASSKQGIMYEQYF
>TRBJ2-7|NA|TRBV4-2|many
TGTGCCAGCAGCCAAGCTGAGCAGGTTTACGAGCAGTACTTC
CASSQAEQVYEQYF
>TRBJ2-3|TRBD2|TRBV7-9|NA
TGTGCCAGCAGCTTTCTAGCGGGGGGAACAGATACGCAGTATTTT
CASSFLAGGTDTQYF
>TRBJ2-7|NA|TRBV4-3|many
TGCGCCAGCAGCCAGAACCGGGACACCAACTACGAGCAGTACTTC
CASSQNRDTNYEQYF
>TRBJ1-1|NA|TRBV7-9|many
TGTGCCAGCAGCTTAACACCGAACACTGAAGCTTTCTTT
CASSLTPNTEAFF
>TRBJ2-2|NA|TRBV4-1|NA
TGCGCCAGCAGCCATATCGAAGTGAACACCGGGGAGCTGGTATTT
CASSHIEVNTGELVF
>TRBJ1-1|TRBD1|TRBV9|many
TGTGCCAGCAGCGTAGAGGGACAGGGAGATAAAGCTTTCTTT
CASSVEGQGDKAFF